This paragraph reports one TCR beta chain. Its antigen is undetermined. The CDR3 is 14 residues long. Germline V gene data show CDR1 as SGHKS and CDR2 as YYEKEE (reference sequence). The germline V and J ends were trimmed by 4 bases and 3 bases, with 11 bases remaining between them. The data belong to a study of OX40 agonist ivuxolimab in advanced cancers. The wider study: Three patients responded partially, comprising one with hepatocellular carcinoma and two with cutaneous melanoma. Notes on the study in general: Dosing at 0.1 to 3.0 mg/kg was accompanied by clonal expansion of CD4+ and CD8+ blood T cells by week 6.

Assay: immunoSEQ multiplex PCR; the TCRdb copy retains only in-frame clones and omits some. The sample records some 13,000 clones, around nine tenths being singletons. This sequence joins TRBV5-5 and TRBJ1-5; no reliable D call. The sequences come from CD4+ or CD8+ T cells sorted from blood, collected in a trial of the OX40 agonist ivuxolimab. The receptor was derived from an adult with an advanced solid tumor such as melanoma, head and neck, liver or kidney cancer. The CDR3 DNA is TGTGCCAGCAGCCAACGGATTGACAATCAGCCCCAGCATTTT. It codes for CASSQRIDNQPQHF.